This TCR beta chain was sequenced in a study of shared clonotypes between healthy human individuals. Deep was the level used in running the assay. Profiling relied on immunoSEQ multiplex PCR, and the TCRdb table lists in-frame clones only, not all of them. The table records 500,000 or so clones, 95% to 96% of them present only once. V was cut by 5 bases and J by 7 bases, with 18 bases left in between. In germline, CDR1 is SGHVS, CDR2 FQNEAQ. The CDR3 runs 14 residues. This receptor was taken from a woman aged 25 to 45 in good health. V and J are TRBV7-8 and TRBJ2-7; D is unclear. Specimen: naive CD4+ T cells sorted from blood. The subset was: CD45RA+ positively selected. The CDR3 loop is CASSDFRASKEQYF. As DNA, the CDR3 is TGTGCCAGCAGCGACTTTCGGGCCTCCAAGGAGCAGTACTTC.